Included here is one T cell receptor (beta chain) sequence, with context. Its antigen is currently unknown. A read error may account for a junction end that differs from germline. The source material, about 20-30 mg of unsorted bulk tissue, was used to co-extract RNA and DNA. Treatment of the patients' primary liver carcinoma consisted of surgical resection. For each tumor, five separate regions were sampled. The CDR3 sequence is 13 residues long. CDR1 and CDR2 (germline): SQVTM, ANQGSEA. TCR beta cDNA was made from roughly 450 ng total RNA with a constant-region primer. For TCR beta, libraries were produced by three nested multiplex PCR rounds using slightly modified ARM-PCR. PCR rounds one and two used TRBV1-TRBV30 forward primers with a C-beta reverse primer for approximately 10 cycles each. TCRdb itself ran the multiplex PCR reads through MiXCR, one entry per CDR3 protein. The repertoire holds approximately 110,000 distinct CDR3 sequences, with 55% to 65% as singletons.

The entry originates in a study of tumor-infiltrating lymphocytes in primary liver carcinoma. Study-level points and caveats: Overlap between tumor regions exceeded overlap of tumor with adjacent tissue or blood.

This TCR derives from a woman aged 60-70 years with primary liver carcinoma and hepatitis B virus infection. Sample: liver tumor tissue from sampling region 1. Subset reported: tumor region T1, superior pole. The rearrangement uses TRBV29-1 and TRBJ1-5, with 9 bases identical to TRBD1. The CDR3 region has the DNA TGCAGCGTAGGGACAGGGCTTCATCAGCCCCAGCAGTTC. It codes for CSVGTGLHQPQQF. The complete variable domain, with remaining parts taken from reference TRBV29-1 and TRBJ1-5, reads SAVISQKPSRDICQRGTSLTIQCQVDSQVTMMFWYRQQPGQSLTLIATANQGSEATYESGFVIDKFPISRPNLTFSTLTVSNMSPEDSSIYLCSVGTGLHQPQQFGDGTRLSIL.